Below are 8 T cell receptor beta chains sequenced from a single sample in a study of response to subunit inactivated influenza vaccine. TCRdb re-called the RT-PCR reads through MiXCR, storing one row per CDR3 protein. The table lists 650,000 to 700,000 distinct CDR3 sequences, around 14% of them singletons. The sequences come from PBMCs from blood, collected 12 days after vaccination. Receptors were obtained from a man in his forties or fifties who received an inactivated influenza vaccine.

The chain uses TRBV20-1 and TRBJ2-1; D possibly corresponds to TRBD1 (5 bases). The CDR3 extends over 15 amino acids. Germline lookup yields CDR1 DFQATT and CDR2 SNEGSKA (reference sequence). V lost 0 bases and J 3 bases, leaving 12 bases between the germline ends. CDR3 residues: CSARDPAGIYNEQFF. The CDR3 coding sequence is TGCAGTGCTAGAGATCCTGCAGGGATCTACAATGAGCAGTTCTTC.

This clonotype was seen repeatedly, ten times or more. The gene calls are TRBV20-1 and TRBJ2-5; a weak D match, TRBD1 (6 bases). Per the germline V gene, CDR1 is DFQATT and CDR2 is SNEGSKA (reference sequence). The CDR3 has 14 amino acids. The V and J ends lost 4 bases and 2 bases respectively, with 14 bases between them. The chain's CDR3 is CSATGTTSQETQYF. DNA of the CDR3: TGCAGTGCTACCGGGACAACCTCTCAAGAGACCCAGTACTTC.

This clonotype was seen more than once but under ten times. This chain connects TRBV4-1 to TRBJ2-3, with D possibly matching TRBD1 (5 bases). The germline V gene encodes CDR1 MGHRA and CDR2 YSYEKL. This CDR3 is built from 18 residues. The V and J ends lost 2 bases and 5 bases respectively, with 23 bases between them. CDR3 in DNA: TGCGCCAGCAGCCAACGAACTTGGGTTGGGGCTCAAGAAGATACGCAGTATTTT. Translation: CASSQRTWVGAQEDTQYF.

This clonotype was observed at least ten times. The chain employs TRBV20-1 and TRBJ1-5, with no clear D. Germline V gene data show CDR1 as DFQATT and CDR2 as SNEGSKA (reference sequence). This CDR3 region has 12 residues. V was shortened by 6 bases and J by 2 bases, with 8 bases between the two germline ends. The CDR3 DNA follows: TGCAGTGCGGGCGGTGGCAATCAGCCCCAGCATTTT. This encodes CSAGGGNQPQHF.

There are a few counts of this clonotype. The chain links TRBV11-2 to TRBJ2-5, with 10 bases matching TRBD2. This CDR3 is built from 18 residues. Trimming took 4 bases from V and 5 from J; bases not matched to a gene: 16. In germline, CDR1 is SGHAT, CDR2 FQNNGV. The chain's CDR3 is CASSSRVSGRPKGETQYF. The CDR3 nucleotides are TGTGCCAGCAGCTCGAGGGTTAGCGGGAGGCCTAAAGGGGAGACCCAGTACTTC. Based on the CDR3 plus reference TRBV11-2 and TRBJ2-5, the full variable domain is EAGVAQSPRYKIIEKRQSVAFWCNPISGHATLYWYQQILGQGPKLLIQFQNNGVVDDSQLPKDRFSAERLKGVDSTLKIQPAKLEDSAVYLCASSSRVSGRPKGETQYFGPGTRLLVL.

With respect to this clonotype: Just one base apart from a much larger clone, this may be a read error. This rearrangement joins TRBV7-3 to TRBJ2-1; 10 bases are a match to TRBD2. The V and J ends lost 4 bases and 0 bases, in that order; junction bases with no gene match: 0. The CDR3 runs to 15 residues. CDR1 and CDR2 (germline): SGHTA, FQGTGA. The CDR3 sequence is CASSWTSGSYNEQFF. CDR3 nucleotide sequence: TGTGCCAGCAGCTGGACTAGCGGCTCCTACAATGAGCAGTTCTTC. The full variable domain, with the rest looked up from reference TRBV7-3 and TRBJ2-1, is GAGVSQTPSNKVTEKGKYVELRCDPISGHTALYWYRQSLGQGPEFLIYFQGTGAADDSGLPNDRFFAVRPEGSVSTLKIQRTERGDSAVYLCASSWTSGSYNEQFFGPGTRLTVL.

This chain joins TRBV14 and TRBJ2-7, with D uncertain. The CDR3 has 13 amino acids. Germline CDR1 SGHDN, CDR2 FVKESK. Trimming pared 2 bases from V and 6 bases from J, leaving 11 bases between. The CDR3 DNA reads TGTGCCAGCAGCCAACTGCCTGTTTCCGAGCAGTACTTC. It specifies CASSQLPVSEQYF.

This clonotype was seen a few times. The rearrangement links TRBV6-5 to TRBJ1-2; 7 bases are shared with TRBD1. V dropped 5 bases and J dropped 8; count of bases not matched to a gene: 11. Germline-derived CDR1 and CDR2 are MNHEY and SVGAGI. The CDR3 runs to 14 residues. Here the CDR3 DNA reads TGTGCCAGCAGTCAGTCGGGACAGCTTTACGGCTACACCTTC. It specifies CASSQSGQLYGYTF.